This entry features one T cell receptor beta chain sequence. Per the original data handling: Amplified reference gene primers provided the basis for estimating nucleated cell counts. TCRdb keeps only in-frame clones here, not all; method: immunoSEQ multiplex PCR. That table is the source of V, J and clone size, and D and trimming were worked out from the DNA. This repertoire shows 73,000 or so clones, approximately 83% found once; its top ten account for about 5%. The sample is drawn from a study of blood T cell repertoires in COVID-19. CDR1 is SQVTM and CDR2 is ANQGSEA in the germline V gene. J was trimmed by 9 bases and V by 7 bases; bases with no gene match: 7. There are 13 residues in the CDR3.

The clonotype was recovered from an older woman with acute or convalescent COVID-19. The sequenced material came from peripheral blood. This chain links TRBV29-1 with TRBJ2-1; 12 bases match TRBD2. CDR3 nucleotides: TGCAGCGCCCTCGGACTAGCGGGGTCTGAGCAGTTCTTC. Translated: CSALGLAGSEQFF.